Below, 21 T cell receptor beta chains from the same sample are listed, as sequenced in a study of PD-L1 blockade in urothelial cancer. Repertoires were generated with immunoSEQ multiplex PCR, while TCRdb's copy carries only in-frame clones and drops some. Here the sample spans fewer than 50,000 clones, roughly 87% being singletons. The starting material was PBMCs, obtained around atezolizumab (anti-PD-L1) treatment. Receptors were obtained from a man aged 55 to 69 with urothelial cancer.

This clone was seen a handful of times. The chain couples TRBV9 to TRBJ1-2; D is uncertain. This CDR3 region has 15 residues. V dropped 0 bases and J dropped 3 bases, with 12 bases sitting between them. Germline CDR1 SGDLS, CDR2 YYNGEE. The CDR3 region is CASSVGGGPYYGYTF. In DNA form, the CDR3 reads TGTGCCAGCAGCGTAGGCGGCGGTCCGTACTATGGCTACACCTTC.

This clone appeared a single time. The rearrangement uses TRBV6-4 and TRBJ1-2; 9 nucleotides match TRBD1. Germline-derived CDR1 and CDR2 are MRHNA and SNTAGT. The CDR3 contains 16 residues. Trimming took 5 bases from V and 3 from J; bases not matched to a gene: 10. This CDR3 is CASSRTGDSTDYGYTF. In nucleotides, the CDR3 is TGTGCCAGCAGTCGGACAGGGGACTCCACTGACTATGGCTACACCTTC.

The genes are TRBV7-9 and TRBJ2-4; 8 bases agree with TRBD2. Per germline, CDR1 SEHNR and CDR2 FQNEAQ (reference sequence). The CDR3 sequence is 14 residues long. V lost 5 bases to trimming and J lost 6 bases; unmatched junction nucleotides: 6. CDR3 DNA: TGTGCCAGCAGCCCCGGGGGGGGAACAAACATTCAGTACTTC. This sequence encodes CASSPGGGTNIQYF.

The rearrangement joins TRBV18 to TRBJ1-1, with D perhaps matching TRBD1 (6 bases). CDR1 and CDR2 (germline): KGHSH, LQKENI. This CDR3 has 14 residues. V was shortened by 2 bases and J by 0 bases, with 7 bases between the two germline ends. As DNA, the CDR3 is TGTGCCAGCTCACCAGGGGGCTTGAACACTGAAGCTTTCTTT. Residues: CASSPGGLNTEAFF.

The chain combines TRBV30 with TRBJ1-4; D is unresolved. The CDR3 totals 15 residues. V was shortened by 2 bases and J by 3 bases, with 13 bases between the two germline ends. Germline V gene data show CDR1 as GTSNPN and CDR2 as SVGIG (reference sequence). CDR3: CAWSFLAAANEKLFF. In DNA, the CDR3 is TGTGCCTGGAGTTTTCTGGCTGCCGCTAATGAAAAACTGTTTTTT. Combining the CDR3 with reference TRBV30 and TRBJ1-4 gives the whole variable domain SQTIHQWPATLVQPVGSPLSLECTVEGTSNPNLYWYRQAAGRGLQLLFYSVGIGQISSEVPQNLSASRPQDRQFILSSKKLLLSDSGFYLCAWSFLAAANEKLFFGSGTQLSVL.

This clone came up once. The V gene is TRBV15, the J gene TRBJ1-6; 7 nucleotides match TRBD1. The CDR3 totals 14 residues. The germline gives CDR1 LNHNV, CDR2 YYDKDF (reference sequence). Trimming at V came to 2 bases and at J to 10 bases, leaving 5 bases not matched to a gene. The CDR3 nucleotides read TGTGCCACCAGCAGACCAGGGGGGCAATCACCCCTCCACTTT. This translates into CATSRPGGQSPLHF. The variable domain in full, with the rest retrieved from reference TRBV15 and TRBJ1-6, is DAMVIQNPRYQVTQFGKPVTLSCSQTLNHNVMYWYQQKSSQAPKLLFHYYDKDFNNEADTPDNFQSRRPNTSFCFLDIRSPGLGDTAMYLCATSRPGGQSPLHFGNGTRLTVT.

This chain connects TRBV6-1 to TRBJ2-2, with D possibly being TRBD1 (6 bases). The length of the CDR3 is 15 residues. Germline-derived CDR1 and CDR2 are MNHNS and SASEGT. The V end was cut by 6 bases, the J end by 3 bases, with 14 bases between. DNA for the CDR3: TGTGCCAGCAGAGAACCCGGGACATACACCGGGGAGCTGTTTTTT. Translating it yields CASREPGTYTGELFF.

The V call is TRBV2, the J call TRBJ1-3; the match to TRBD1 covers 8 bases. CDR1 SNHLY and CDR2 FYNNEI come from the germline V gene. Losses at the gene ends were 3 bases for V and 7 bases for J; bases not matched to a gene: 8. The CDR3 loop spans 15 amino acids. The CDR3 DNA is TGTGCCAGCAGTGAGATGGGCAGGGGGCAGAACACCATATATTTT. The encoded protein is CASSEMGRGQNTIYF.

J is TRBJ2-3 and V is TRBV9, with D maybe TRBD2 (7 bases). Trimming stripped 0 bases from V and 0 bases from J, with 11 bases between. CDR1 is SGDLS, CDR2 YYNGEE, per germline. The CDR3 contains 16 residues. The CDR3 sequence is CASSVGGGRSTDTQYF. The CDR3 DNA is TGTGCCAGCAGCGTAGGGGGGGGGCGTAGCACAGATACGCAGTATTTT.

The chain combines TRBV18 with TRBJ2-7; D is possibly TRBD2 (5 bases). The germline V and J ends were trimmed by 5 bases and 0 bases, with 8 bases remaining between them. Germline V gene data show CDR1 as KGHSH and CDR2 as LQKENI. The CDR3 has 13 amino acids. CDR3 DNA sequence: TGTGCCAGCTCAGACTATAGCTCCTACGAGCAGTACTTC. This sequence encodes CASSDYSSYEQYF.

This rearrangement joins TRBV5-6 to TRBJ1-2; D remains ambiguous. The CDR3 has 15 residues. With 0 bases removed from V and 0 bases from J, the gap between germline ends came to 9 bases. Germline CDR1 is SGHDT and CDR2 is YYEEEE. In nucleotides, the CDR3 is TGTGCCAGCAGCTTGGGAAACAGACCTAACTATGGCTACACCTTC. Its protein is CASSLGNRPNYGYTF.

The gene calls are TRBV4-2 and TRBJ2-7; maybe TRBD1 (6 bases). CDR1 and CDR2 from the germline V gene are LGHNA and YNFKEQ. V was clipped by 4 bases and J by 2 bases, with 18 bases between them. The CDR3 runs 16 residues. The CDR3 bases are TGTGCCAGCAGCCTTGACCACGGGACATCCACCTACGAGCAGTACTTC. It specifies CASSLDHGTSTYEQYF.

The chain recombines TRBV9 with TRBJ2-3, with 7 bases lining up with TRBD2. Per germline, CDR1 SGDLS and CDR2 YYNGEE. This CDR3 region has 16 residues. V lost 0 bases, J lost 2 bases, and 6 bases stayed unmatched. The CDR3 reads CASSVASGVFTDTQYF. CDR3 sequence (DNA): TGTGCCAGCAGCGTAGCTAGCGGAGTTTTCACAGATACGCAGTATTTT.

The CDR3 coding sequence is TGTGCCAGCTCACCTGCACGCGATGAGCAGTTCTTC. Its protein product is CASSPARDEQFF. The chain uses TRBV18 and TRBJ2-1; D is unclear. The CDR3 is made up of 12 amino acids. Trimming took 3 bases from V and 8 from J, leaving 8 bases between them. CDR1 KGHSH and CDR2 LQKENI come from the germline V gene.

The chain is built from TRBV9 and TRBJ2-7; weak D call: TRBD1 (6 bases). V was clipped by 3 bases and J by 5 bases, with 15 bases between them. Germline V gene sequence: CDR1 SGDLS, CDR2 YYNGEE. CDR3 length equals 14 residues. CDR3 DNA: TGTGCCAGCAGCGCCGACAGGAGAGGAAACGAGCAGTACTTC. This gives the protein CASSADRRGNEQYF.

CDR3 sequence reads: CASSRDREAYEQYF. The CDR3 nucleotides read TGCGCCAGCAGCAGGGACAGGGAGGCCTACGAGCAGTACTTC. This chain links TRBV5-1 with TRBJ2-7; 9 bases fit TRBD1. V was clipped by 4 bases and J by 2 bases; unmatched bases: 4. The germline CDR1 and CDR2 sequences are SGHRS and YFSETQ. The CDR3 extends over 14 amino acids.

This CDR3 is CASSPTGDLIPYEQYF. For the CDR3, the DNA is TGTGCCAGTAGTCCCACAGGGGATCTAATCCCCTACGAGCAGTACTTC. The V call is TRBV19, the J call TRBJ2-7; TRBD1 matches 7 bases. J gave up 2 bases and V 5 bases, and 12 bases lay outside the gene matches. Germline V CDR1 and CDR2: LNHDA, SQIVND (reference sequence). The CDR3 length is 16 residues.

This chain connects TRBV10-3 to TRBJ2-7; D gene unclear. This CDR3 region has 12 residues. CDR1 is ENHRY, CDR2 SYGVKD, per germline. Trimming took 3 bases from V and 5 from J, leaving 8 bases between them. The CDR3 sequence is CAISDLRDEQYF. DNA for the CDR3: TGTGCCATCAGTGACCTCCGGGACGAGCAGTACTTC.

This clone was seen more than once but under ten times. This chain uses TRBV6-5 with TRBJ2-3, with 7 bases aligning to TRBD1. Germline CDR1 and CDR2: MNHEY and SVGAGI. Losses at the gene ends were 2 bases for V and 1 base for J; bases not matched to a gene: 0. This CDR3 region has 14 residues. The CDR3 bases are TGTGCCAGCAGTTACGGGACAGGCACAGATACGCAGTATTTT. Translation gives CASSYGTGTDTQYF.

DNA of the CDR3: TGTGCCAGCAGTCGGACAGGTTCGATTCAGCCCCAGCATTTT. Protein sequence: CASSRTGSIQPQHF. The rearrangement joins TRBV28 to TRBJ1-5, with 7 bases that match TRBD1. The CDR3 extends over 14 amino acids. Germline values: CDR1 MDHEN, CDR2 SYDVKM. V gave up 5 bases and J gave up 6 bases; unmatched junction bases: 7.

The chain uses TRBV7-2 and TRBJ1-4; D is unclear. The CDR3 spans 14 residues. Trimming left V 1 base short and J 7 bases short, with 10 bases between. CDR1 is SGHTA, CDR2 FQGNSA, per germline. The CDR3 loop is CASSLGAPSEKLFF. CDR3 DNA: TGTGCCAGCAGCTTAGGGGCCCCGTCTGAAAAACTGTTTTTT. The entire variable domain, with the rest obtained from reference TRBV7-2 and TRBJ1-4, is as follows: GAGVSQSPSNKVTEKGKDVELRCDPISGHTALYWYRQSLGQGLEFLIYFQGNSAPDKSGLPSDRFSAERTGGSVSTLTIQRTQQEDSAVYLCASSLGAPSEKLFFGSGTQLSVL.